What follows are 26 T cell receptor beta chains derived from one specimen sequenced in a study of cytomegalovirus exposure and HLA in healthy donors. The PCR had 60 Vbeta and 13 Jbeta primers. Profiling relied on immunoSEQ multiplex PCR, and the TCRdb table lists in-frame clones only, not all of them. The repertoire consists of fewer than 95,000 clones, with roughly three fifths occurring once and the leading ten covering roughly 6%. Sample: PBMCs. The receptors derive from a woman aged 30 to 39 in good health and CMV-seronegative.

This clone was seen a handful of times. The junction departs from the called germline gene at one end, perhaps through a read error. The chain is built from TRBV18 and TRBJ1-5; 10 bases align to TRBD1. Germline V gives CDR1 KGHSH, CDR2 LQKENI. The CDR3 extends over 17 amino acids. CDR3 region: CASSSPKGTGAVEPQHF. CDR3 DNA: TGTGCCAGCTCATCACCCAAGGGGACAGGGGCGGTAGAGCCCCAGCATTTT.

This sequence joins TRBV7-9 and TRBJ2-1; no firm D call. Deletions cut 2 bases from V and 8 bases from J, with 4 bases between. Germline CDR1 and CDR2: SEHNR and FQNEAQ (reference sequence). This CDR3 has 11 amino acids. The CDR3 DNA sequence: TGTGCCAGCAGCTTACGTCATGAGCAGTTCTTC. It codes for CASSLRHEQFF.

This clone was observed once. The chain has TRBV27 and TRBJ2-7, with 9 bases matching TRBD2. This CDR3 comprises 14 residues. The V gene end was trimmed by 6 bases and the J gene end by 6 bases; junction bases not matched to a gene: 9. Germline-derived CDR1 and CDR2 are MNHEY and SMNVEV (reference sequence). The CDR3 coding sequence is TGTGCCAGCAGCTCGCTGGGACTAGCCGTCGAGCAGTACTTC. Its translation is CASSSLGLAVEQYF.

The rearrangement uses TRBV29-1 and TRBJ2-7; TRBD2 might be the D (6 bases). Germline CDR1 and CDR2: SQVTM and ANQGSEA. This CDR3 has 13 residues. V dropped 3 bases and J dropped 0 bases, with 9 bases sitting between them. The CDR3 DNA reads TGCAGCGTTGAGGGACTTAGCTCCTACGAGCAGTACTTC. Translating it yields CSVEGLSSYEQYF.

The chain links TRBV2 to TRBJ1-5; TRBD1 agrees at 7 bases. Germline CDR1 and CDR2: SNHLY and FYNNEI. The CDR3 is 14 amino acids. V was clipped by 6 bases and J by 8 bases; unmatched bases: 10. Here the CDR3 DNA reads TGTGCCAGCAGCGGTCGGCAGGGGGGAGAGCCCCAGCATTTT. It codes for CASSGRQGGEPQHF.

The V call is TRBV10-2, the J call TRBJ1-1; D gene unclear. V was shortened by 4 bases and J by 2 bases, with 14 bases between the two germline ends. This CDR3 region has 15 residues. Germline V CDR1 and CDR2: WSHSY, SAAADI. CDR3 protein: CASSGSGGSNTEAFF. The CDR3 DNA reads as TGCGCCAGCAGTGGGTCCGGCGGGTCCAACACTGAAGCTTTCTTT.

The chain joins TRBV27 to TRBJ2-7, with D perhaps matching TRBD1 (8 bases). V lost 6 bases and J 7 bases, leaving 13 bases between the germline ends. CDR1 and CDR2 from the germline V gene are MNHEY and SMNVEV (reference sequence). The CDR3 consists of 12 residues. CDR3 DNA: TGTGCCAGCAGGCTACAGGGGGGGGAGCAGTACTTC. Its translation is CASRLQGGEQYF.

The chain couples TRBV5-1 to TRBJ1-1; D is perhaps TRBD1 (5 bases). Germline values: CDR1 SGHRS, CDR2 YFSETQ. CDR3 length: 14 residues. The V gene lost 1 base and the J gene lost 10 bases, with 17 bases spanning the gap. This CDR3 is CASSLNRPPDGAFF. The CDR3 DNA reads TGCGCCAGCAGCTTGAACAGGCCTCCCGATGGAGCTTTCTTT.

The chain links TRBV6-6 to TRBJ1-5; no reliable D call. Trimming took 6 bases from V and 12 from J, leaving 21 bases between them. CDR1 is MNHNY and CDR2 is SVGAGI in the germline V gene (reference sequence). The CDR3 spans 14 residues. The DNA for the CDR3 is TGTGCCAGCAGGTTACAGCGGTCCCATCATTACCAGCATTTT. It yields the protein CASRLQRSHHYQHF.

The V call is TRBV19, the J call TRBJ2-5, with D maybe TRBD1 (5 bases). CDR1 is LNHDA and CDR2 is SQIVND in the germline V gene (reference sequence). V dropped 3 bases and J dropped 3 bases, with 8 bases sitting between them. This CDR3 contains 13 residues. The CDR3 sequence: CASSIGREETQYF. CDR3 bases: TGTGCCAGTAGTATTGGCAGGGAAGAGACCCAGTACTTC.

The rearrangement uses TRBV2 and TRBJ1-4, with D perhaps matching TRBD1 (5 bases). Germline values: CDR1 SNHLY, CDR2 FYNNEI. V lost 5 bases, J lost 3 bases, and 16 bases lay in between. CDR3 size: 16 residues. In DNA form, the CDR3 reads TGTGCCAGCAGTACCAGGGTTCCCCGGGCTAATGAAAAACTGTTTTTT. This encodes CASSTRVPRANEKLFF.

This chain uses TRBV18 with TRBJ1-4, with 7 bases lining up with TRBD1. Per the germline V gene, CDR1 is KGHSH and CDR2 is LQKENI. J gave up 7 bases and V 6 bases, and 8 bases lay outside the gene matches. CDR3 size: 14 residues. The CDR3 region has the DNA TGTGCCAGCTCGGAGACAGGGAGTCGTGAAAAACTGTTTTTT. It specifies CASSETGSREKLFF.

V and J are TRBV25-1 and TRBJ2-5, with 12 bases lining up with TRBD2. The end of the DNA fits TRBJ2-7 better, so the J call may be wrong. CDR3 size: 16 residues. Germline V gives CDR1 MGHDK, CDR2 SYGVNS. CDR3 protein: CASTGTRTSGAREQYF. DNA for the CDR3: TGTGCCAGCACCGGAACCAGGACTAGCGGGGCCCGCGAGCAGTACTTC.

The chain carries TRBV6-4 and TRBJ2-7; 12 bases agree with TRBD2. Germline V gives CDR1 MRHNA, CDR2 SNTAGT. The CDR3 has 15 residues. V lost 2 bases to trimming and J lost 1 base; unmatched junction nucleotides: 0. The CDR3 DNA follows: TGTGCCAGCAGTGACGGACTAGCGGGGTCCTACGAGCAGTACTTC. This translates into CASSDGLAGSYEQYF.

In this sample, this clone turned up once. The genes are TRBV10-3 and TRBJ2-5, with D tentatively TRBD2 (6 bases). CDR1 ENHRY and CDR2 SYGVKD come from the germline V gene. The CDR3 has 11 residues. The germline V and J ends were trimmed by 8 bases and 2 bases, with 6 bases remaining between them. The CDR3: CAIGGQETQYF. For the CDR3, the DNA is TGTGCCATCGGGGGGCAAGAGACCCAGTACTTC.

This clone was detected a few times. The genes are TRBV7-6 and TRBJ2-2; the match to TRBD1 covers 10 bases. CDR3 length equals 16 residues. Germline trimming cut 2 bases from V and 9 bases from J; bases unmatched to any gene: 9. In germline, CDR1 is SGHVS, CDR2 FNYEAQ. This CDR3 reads CASSLTGQGLIRELFF. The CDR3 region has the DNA TGTGCCAGCAGCTTAACGGGACAGGGGTTAATCAGGGAGCTGTTTTTT.

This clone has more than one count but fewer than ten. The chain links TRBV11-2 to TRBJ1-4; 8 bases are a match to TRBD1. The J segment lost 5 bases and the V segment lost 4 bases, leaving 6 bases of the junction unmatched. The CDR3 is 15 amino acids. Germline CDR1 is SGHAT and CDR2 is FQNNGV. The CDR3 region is CASSWRTGINEKLFF. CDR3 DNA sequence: TGTGCCAGCAGCTGGCGGACAGGGATCAATGAAAAACTGTTTTTT.

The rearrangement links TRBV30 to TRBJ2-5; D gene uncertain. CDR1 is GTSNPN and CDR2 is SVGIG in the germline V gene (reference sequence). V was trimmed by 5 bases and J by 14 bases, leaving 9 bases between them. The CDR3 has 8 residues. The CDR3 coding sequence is TGTGCCTGGGGAGAAACTTACTTC. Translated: CAWGETYF.

The CDR3 sequence: CASSEGRGREKLFF. The DNA of the CDR3 is TGTGCCAGCAGTGAGGGCAGGGGAAGGGAAAAACTGTTTTTT. The rearrangement uses TRBV2 and TRBJ1-4; tentative D call: TRBD1 (6 bases). This CDR3 has 14 residues. Germline V gives CDR1 SNHLY, CDR2 FYNNEI. The V end lost 3 bases, the J end lost 8 bases, and 13 bases lay between the germline ends.

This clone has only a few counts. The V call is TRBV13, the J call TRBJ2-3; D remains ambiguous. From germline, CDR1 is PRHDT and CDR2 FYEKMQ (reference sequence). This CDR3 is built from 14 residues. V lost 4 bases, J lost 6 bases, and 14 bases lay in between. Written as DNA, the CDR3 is TGTGCCAGCAGCTCCCGTGCGATAATTGATACGCAGTATTTT. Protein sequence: CASSSRAIIDTQYF.

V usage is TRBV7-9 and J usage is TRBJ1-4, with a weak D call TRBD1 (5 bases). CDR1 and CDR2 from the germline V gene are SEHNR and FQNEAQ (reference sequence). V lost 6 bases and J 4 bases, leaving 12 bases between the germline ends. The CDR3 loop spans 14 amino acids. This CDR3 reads CASRLGGSNEKLFF. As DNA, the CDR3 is TGTGCCAGCAGACTCGGGGGGAGTAATGAAAAACTGTTTTTT.

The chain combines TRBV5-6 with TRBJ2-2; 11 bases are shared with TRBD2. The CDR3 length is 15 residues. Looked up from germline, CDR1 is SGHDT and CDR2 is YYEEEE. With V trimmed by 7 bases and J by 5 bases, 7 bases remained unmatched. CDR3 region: CASRRLAGFTGELFF. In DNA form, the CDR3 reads TGTGCCAGCCGCAGACTAGCGGGGTTTACCGGGGAGCTGTTTTTT.

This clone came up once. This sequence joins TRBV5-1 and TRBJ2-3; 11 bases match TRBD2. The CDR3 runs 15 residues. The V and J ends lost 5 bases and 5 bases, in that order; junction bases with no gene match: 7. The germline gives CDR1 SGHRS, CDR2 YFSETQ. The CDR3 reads CASRVLAGVGDTQYF. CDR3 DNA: TGCGCCAGCAGGGTACTAGCGGGAGTGGGAGATACGCAGTATTTT.

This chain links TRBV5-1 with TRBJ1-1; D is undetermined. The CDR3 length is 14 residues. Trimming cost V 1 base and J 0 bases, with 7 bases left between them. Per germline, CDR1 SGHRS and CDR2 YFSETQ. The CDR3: CASSLRGLNTEAFF. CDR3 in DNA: TGCGCCAGCAGCTTGAGAGGGTTGAACACTGAAGCTTTCTTT.

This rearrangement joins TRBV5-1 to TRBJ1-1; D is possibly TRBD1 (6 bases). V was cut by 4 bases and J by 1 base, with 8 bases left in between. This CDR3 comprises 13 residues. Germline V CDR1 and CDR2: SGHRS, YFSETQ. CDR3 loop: CASSETGNTEAFF. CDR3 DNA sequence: TGCGCCAGCAGCGAGACAGGGAACACTGAAGCTTTCTTT.

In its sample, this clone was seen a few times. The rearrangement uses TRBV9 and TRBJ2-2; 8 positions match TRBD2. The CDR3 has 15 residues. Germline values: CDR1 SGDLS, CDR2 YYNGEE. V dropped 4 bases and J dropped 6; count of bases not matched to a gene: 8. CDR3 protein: CASSPRGLASGELFF. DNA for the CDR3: TGTGCCAGCAGCCCCCGCGGACTAGCATCCGGGGAGCTGTTTTTT.